This T cell receptor (beta chain) came from a study of blood T cells in healthy people across ages. The study's findings and limits: Estimates based on one million T cells were treated as lower bounds. Long-lived donors had more naive CD4+ cells and higher diversity than aged donors. Roughly linear declines in TCR beta diversity per million T cells occurred with age.

Primers used in a second PCR of about 7 to 12 cycles were a sample-barcoded 5' primer and a J-beta primer mix. Using its own MiXCR run on the 5' RACE reads, TCRdb lists one record per CDR3 protein. This repertoire shows just under 750,000 distinct CDR3 sequences, about 24% found once; its top ten account for about 22%. V dropped 3 bases and J dropped 7 bases, with 8 bases sitting between them. CDR3 size: 12 residues. Germline CDR1 and CDR2: SGHTA and FQGNSA. At least 5 micrograms of total RNA were extracted per sample. As to this clonotype: The antigen is unknown.

The clonotype was recovered from a man aged 65-85 years in good health. The specimen was blood. V usage is TRBV7-2 and J usage is TRBJ2-3; unclear D gene. CDR3 region: CASSFSTYTQYF. The CDR3 DNA follows: TGTGCCAGCAGCTTTTCCACCTATACGCAGTATTTT.